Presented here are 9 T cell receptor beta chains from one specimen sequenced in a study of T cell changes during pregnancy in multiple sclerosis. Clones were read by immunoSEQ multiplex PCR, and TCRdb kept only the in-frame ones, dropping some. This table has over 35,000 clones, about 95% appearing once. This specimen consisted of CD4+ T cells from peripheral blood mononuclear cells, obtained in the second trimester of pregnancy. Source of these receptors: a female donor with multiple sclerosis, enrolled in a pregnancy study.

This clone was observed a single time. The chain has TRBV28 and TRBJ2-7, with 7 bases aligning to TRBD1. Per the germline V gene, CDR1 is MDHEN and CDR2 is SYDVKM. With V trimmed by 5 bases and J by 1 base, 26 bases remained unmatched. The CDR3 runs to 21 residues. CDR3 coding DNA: TGTGCCAGCAGTCCCATCTGGCCTAGGGGGCCCTCATTCCTAGATTCCTACGAGCAGTACTTC. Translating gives CASSPIWPRGPSFLDSYEQYF.

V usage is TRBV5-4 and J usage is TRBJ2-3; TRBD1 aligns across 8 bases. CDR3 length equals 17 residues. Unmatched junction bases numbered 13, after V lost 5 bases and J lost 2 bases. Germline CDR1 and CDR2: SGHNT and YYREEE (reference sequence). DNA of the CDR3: TGTGCCAGCAGTCCCGCAGGGACAGGAGACATCACAGATACGCAGTATTTT. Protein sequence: CASSPAGTGDITDTQYF. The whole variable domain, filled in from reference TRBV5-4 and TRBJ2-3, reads ETGVTQSPTHLIKTRGQQVTLRCSSQSGHNTVSWYQQALGQGPQFIFQYYREEENGRGNFPPRFSGLQFPNYSSELNVNALELDDSALYLCASSPAGTGDITDTQYFGPGTRLTVL.

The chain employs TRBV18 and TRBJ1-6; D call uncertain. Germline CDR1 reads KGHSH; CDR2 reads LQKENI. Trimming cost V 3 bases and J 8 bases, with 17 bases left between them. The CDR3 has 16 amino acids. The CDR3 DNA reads TGTGCCAGCTCACCCGTTTATGATAGAGCCTATTCACCCCTCCACTTT. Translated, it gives CASSPVYDRAYSPLHF. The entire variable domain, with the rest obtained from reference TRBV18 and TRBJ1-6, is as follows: NAGVMQNPRHLVRRRGQEARLRCSPMKGHSHVYWYRQLPEEGLKFMVYLQKENIIDESGMPKERFSAEFPKEGPSILRIQQVVRGDSAAYFCASSPVYDRAYSPLHFGNGTRLTVT.

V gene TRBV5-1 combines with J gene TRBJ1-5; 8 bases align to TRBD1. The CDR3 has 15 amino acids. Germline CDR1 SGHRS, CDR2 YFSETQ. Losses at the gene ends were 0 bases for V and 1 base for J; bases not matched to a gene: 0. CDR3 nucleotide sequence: TGCGCCAGCAGCTTGGGACAGGGGAGCAATCAGCCCCAGCATTTT. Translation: CASSLGQGSNQPQHF.

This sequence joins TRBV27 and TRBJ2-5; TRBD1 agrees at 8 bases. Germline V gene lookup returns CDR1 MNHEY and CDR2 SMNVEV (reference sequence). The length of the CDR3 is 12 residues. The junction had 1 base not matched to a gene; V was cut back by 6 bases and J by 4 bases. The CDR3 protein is CASRTGVETQYF. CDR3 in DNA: TGTGCCAGCAGGACAGGGGTAGAGACCCAGTACTTC.

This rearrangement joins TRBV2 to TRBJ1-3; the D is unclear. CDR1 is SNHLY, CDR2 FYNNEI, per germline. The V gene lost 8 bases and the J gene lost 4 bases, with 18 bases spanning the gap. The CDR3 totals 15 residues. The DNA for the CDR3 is TGTGCCAGCGCCCTAGCAACATGGTCCGGAAACACCATATATTTT. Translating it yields CASALATWSGNTIYF.

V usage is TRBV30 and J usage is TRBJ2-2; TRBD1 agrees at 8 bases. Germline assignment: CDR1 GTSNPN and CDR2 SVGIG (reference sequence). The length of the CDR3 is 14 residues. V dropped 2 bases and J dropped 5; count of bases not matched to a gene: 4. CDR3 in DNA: TGTGCCTGGAGTAAAAACAGGGGGACCGGGGAGCTGTTTTTT. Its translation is CAWSKNRGTGELFF.

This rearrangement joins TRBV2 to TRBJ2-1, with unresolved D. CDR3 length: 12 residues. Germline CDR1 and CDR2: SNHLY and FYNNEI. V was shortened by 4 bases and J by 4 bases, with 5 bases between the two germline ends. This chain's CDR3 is CASSARYNEQFF. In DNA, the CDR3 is TGTGCCAGCAGTGCCCGTTACAATGAGCAGTTCTTC.

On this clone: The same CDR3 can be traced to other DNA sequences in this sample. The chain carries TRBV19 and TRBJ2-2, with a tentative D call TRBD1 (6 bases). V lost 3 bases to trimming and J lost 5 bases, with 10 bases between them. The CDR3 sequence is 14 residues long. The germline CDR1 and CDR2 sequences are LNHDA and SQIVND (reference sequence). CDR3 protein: CASSIVQGTGELFF. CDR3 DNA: TGTGCCAGTAGTATCGTTCAGGGGACCGGGGAGCTGTTTTTT.